Here is one T cell receptor beta chain with its context. The sample comes from a study of preoperative IRX-2 immunotherapy in early breast cancer. CDR1 and CDR2 (germline): LGHNA, YSLEER. The trim removed 3 bases at V and 7 bases at J, leaving 7 bases unmatched. This CDR3 is built from 15 residues. Profiled with immunoSEQ multiplex PCR; TCRdb holds only in-frame clones, not every one. The sample has roughly 43,000 clones; about 95% are singletons. Stated treatment: preoperative locoregional IRX-2 cytokine immunotherapy. Preoperative locoregional IRX-2 cytokine immunotherapy was tested in the phase Ib source study.

This sequence joins TRBV4-3 and TRBJ2-2; 8 bases agree with TRBD1. Sequencing used tumor tissue, obtained after IRX-2 immunotherapy. The clonotype comes from a human donor with breast cancer. The CDR3 bases are TGCGCCAGCAGCCAGATCCCAGGGGGCTACGGGGAGCTGTTTTTT. This gives the protein CASSQIPGGYGELFF.